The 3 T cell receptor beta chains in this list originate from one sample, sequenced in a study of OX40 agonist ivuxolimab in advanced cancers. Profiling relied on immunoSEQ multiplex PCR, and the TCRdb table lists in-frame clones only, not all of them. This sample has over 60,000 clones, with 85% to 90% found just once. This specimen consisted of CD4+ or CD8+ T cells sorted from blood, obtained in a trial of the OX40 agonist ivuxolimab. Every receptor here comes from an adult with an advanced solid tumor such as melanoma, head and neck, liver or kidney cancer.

DNA for the CDR3: TGTGCCAGTAGATTAGGGGGGGATCACACTGAAGCTTTCTTT. This translates into CASRLGGDHTEAFF. The J gene is TRBJ1-1, the V gene TRBV6-5; perhaps TRBD1 as D (6 bases). Germline CDR1 and CDR2: MNHEY and SVGAGI. The CDR3 length is 14 residues. V shed 9 bases and J shed 3 bases, with 17 bases lying between them.

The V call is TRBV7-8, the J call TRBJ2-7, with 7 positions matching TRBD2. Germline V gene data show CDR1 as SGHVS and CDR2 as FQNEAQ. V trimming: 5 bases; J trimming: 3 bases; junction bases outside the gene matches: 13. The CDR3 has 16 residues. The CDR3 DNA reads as TGTGCCAGCAGCCCGTTTTTCGCGGGAGTAATCTACGAGCAGTACTTC. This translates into CASSPFFAGVIYEQYF.

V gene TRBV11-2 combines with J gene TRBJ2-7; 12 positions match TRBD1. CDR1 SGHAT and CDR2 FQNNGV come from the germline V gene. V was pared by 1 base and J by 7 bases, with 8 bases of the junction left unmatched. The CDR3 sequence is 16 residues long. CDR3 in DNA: TGTGCCAGCAGCTTAGTTCCGGGACAGGGGGCTCGGGAGCAGTACTTC. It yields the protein CASSLVPGQGAREQYF. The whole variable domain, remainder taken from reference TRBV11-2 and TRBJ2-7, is EAGVAQSPRYKIIEKRQSVAFWCNPISGHATLYWYQQILGQGPKLLIQFQNNGVVDDSQLPKDRFSAERLKGVDSTLKIQPAKLEDSAVYLCASSLVPGQGAREQYFGPGTRLTVT.